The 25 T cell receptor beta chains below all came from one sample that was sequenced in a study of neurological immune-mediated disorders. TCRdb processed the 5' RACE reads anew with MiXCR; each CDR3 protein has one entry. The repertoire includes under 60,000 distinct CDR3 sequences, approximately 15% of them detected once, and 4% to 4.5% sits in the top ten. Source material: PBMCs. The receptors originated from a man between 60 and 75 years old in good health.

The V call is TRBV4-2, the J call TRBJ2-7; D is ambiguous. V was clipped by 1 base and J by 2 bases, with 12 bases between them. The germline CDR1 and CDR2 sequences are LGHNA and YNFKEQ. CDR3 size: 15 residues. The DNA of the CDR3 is TGTGCCAGCAGCCAAGGCTTAGATAGGGCCTACGAGCAGTACTTC. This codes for CASSQGLDRAYEQYF.

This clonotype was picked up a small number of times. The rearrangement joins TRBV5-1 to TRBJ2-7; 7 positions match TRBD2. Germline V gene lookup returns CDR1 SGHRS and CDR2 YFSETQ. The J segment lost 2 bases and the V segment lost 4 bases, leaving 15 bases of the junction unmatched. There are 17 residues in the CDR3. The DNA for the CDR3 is TGCGCCAGCAGCCCCCGAGGGGCTAGCGGATACCCCTACGAGCAGTACTTC. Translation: CASSPRGASGYPYEQYF.

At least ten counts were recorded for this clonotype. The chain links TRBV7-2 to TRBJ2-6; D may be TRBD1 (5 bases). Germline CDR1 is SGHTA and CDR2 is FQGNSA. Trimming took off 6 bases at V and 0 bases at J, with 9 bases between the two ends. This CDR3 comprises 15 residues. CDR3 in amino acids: CASSRDSSGANVLTF. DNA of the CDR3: TGTGCCAGCAGTCGCGACAGCTCTGGGGCCAACGTCCTGACTTTC.

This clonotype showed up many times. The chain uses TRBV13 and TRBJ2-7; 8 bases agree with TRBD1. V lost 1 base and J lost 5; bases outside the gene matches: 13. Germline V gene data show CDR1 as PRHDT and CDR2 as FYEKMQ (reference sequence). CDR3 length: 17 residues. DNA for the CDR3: TGTGCCAGCAGCTTAGAGTATTTCGGACAGGGTAAAGACGAGCAGTACTTC. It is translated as CASSLEYFGQGKDEQYF.

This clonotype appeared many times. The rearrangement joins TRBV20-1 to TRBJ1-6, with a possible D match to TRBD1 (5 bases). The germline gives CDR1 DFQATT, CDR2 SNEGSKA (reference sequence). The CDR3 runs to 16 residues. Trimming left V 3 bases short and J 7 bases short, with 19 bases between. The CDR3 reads CSARGKGFEGNSPLHF. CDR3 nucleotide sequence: TGCAGTGCTAGGGGTAAAGGGTTCGAGGGGAATTCACCCCTCCACTTT.

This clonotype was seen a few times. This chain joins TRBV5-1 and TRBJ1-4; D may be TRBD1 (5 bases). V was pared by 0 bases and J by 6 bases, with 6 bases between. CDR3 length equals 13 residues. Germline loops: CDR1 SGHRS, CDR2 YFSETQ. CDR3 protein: CASSLAGYEKLFF. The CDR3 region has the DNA TGCGCCAGCAGCTTGGCAGGGTATGAAAAACTGTTTTTT.

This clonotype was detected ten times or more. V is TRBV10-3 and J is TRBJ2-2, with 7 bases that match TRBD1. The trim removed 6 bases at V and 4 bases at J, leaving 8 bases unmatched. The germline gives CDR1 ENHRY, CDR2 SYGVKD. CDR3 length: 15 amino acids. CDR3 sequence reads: CAIRKIRQGTGELFF. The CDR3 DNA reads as TGTGCCATCAGAAAAATTCGACAGGGCACCGGGGAGCTGTTTTTT.

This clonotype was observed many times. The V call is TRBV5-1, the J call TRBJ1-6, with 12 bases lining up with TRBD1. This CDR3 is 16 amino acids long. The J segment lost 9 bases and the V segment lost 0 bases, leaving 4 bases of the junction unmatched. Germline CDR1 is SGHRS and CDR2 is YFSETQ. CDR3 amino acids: CASSLAGDRGLSPLHF. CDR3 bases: TGCGCCAGCAGCTTGGCCGGGGACAGGGGGCTTTCACCCCTCCACTTT.

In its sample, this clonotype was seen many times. The CDR3 loop reads CASSRDPSNTGELFF. The CDR3 bases are TGTGCCAGCAGTCGGGACCCATCGAACACCGGGGAGCTGTTTTTT. This sequence joins TRBV12-3 or TRBV12-4 and TRBJ2-2, with D perhaps assigned TRBD1 or TRBD2 (5 bases each). The CDR3 extends over 15 amino acids. Trimming removed 5 bases at V and 0 bases at J, with 10 bases between.

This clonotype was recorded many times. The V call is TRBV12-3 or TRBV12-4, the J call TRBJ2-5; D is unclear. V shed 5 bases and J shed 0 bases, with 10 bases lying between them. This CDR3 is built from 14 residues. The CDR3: CASSPHDYQETQYF. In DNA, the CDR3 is TGTGCCAGCAGTCCCCATGACTACCAAGAGACCCAGTACTTC.

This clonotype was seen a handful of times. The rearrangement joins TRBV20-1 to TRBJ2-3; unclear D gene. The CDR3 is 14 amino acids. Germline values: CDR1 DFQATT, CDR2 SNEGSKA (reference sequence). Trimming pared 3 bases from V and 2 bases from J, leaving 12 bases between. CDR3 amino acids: CSARGWVFTDTQYF. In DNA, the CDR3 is TGCAGTGCTAGGGGATGGGTATTCACAGATACGCAGTATTTT.

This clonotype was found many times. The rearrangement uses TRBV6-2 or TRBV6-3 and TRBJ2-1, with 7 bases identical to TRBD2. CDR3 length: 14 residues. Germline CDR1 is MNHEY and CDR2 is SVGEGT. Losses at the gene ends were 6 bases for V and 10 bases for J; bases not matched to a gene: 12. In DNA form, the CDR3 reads TGTGCCAGCAGCCAAGCGGGAATCGCCGGGGAGCAGTTCTTC. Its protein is CASSQAGIAGEQFF.

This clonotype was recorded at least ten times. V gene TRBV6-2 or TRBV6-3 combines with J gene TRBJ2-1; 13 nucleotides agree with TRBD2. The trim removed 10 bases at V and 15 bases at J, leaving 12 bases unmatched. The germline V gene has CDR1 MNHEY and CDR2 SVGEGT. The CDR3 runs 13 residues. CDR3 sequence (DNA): TGTGCCACGTCCGGGACTAGCGGGACCCGGGGGTTCTTC. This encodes CATSGTSGTRGFF.

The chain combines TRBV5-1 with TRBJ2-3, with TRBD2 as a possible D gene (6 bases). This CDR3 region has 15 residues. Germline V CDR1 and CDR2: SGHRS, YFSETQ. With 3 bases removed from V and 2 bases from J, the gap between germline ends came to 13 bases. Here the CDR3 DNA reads TGCGCCAGCAGCTGGAGGGAGCGGGTCACAGATACGCAGTATTTT. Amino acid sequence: CASSWRERVTDTQYF.

CDR3 amino acids: CASRASGTGGINYGYTF. CDR3 in DNA: TGTGCCAGCAGGGCGTCCGGGACAGGGGGTATTAACTATGGCTACACCTTC. The J gene is TRBJ1-2, the V gene TRBV6-5, with 11 bases aligning to TRBD1. The V and J ends lost 6 bases and 1 base, in that order; junction bases with no gene match: 10. Per the germline V gene, CDR1 is MNHEY and CDR2 is SVGAGI. There are 17 residues in the CDR3.

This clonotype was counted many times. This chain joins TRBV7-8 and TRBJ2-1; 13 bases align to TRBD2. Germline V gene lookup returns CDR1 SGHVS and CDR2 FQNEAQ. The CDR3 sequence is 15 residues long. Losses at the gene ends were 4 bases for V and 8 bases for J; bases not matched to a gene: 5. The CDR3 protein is CASSSTSGRGHEQFF. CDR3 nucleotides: TGTGCCAGCAGCTCCACTAGCGGGAGGGGGCATGAGCAGTTCTTC.

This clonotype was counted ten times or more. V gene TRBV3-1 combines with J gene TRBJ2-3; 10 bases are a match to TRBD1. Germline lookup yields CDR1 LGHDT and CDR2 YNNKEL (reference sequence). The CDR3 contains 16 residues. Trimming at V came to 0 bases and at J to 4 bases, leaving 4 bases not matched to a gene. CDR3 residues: CASSQDRTGGPDTQYF. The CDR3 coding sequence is TGTGCCAGCAGCCAAGACCGGACAGGGGGACCAGATACGCAGTATTTT.

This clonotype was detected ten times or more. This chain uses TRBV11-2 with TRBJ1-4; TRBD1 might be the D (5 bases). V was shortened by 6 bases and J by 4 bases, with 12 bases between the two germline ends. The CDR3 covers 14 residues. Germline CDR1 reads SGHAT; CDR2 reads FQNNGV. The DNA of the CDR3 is TGTGCCAGCAGATTGGGACCGAATAATGAAAAACTGTTTTTT. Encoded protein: CASRLGPNNEKLFF.

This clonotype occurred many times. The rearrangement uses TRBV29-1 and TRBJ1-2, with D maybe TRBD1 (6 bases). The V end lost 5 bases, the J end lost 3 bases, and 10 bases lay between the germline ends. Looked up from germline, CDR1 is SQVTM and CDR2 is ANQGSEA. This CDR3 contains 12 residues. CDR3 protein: CSVSGGDYGYTF. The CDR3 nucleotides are TGCAGCGTTAGCGGGGGCGACTATGGCTACACCTTC.

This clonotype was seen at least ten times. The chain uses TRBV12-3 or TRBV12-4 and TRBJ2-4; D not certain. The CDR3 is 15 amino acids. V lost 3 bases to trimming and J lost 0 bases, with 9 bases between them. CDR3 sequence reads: CASSLGTVAKNIQYF. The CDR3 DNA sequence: TGTGCCAGCAGTTTGGGAACGGTAGCCAAAAACATTCAGTACTTC.

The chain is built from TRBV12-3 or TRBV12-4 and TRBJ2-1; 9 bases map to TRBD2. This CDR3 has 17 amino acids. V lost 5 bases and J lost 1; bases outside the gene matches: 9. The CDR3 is CASSPLSGRGSYNEQFF. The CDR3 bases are TGTGCCAGCAGTCCCCTTAGCGGGAGAGGATCCTACAATGAGCAGTTCTTC.

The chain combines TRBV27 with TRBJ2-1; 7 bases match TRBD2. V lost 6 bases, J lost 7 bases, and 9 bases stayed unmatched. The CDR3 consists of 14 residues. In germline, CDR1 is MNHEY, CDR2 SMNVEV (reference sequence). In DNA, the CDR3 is TGTGCCAGCAGGAGCGGGAACGGAGGGAATGAGCAGTTCTTC. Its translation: CASRSGNGGNEQFF.

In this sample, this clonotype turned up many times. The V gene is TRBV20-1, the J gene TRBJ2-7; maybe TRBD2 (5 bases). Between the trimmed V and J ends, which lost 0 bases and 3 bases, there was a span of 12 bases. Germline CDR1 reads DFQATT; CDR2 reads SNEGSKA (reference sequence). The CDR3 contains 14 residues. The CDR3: CSARDGRRDYEQYF. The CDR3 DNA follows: TGCAGTGCTAGAGATGGCAGACGGGACTACGAGCAGTACTTC.

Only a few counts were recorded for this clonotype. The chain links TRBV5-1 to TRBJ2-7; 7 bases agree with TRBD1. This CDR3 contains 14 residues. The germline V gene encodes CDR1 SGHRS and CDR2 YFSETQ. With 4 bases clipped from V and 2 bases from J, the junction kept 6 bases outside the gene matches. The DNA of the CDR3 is TGCGCCAGCAGCCCTATCGGGACAGCCTACGAGCAGTACTTC. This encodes CASSPIGTAYEQYF.

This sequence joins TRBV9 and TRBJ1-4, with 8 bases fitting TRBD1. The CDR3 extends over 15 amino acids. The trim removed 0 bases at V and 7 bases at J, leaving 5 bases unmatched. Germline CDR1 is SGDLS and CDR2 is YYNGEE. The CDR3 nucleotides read TGTGCCAGCAGCGTAGGAGGCAGGGGGCCTGAAAAACTGTTTTTT. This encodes CASSVGGRGPEKLFF.